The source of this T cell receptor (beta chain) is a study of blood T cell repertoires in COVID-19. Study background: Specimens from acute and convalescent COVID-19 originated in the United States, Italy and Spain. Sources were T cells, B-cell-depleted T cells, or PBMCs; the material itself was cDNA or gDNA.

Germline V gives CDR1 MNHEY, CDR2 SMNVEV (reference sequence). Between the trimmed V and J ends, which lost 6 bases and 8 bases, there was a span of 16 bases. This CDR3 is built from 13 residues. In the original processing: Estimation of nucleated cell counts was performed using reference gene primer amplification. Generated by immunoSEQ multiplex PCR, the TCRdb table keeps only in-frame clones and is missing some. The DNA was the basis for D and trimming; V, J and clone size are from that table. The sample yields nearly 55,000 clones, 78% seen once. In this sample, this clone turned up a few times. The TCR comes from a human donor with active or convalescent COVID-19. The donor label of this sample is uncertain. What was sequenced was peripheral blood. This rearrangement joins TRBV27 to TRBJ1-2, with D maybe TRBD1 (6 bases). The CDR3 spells CASSLDRRGGYTF. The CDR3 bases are TGTGCCAGCAGCCTAGACAGGAGAGGGGGCTACACCTTC.